These T cell receptor beta chains were read from a single sample in a study of T cell repertoires in cytomegalovirus infection. From the reads, TCRdb called clonotypes with MiXCR, one entry per CDR3 protein. The table lists more than 650,000 distinct CDR3 sequences, 35% of them singletons. Input material: PBMCs. These receptors were taken from a human donor in good health (CMV status not recorded). Some clones in this sample may be carry-over from other donors' samples. Both conserved end residues are part of each CDR3. The order of the fields is J gene, V gene, clone size, D gene, CDR3 protein, CDR3 DNA. A D gene is named only where the DNA matches it firmly. Only some rows state a clone size, as once, few, many or a class for expanded clones.

TRBJ2-4	TRBV11-2	.	.	CASSLDGAAKNIQYF	TGTGCCAGCAGCTTAGATGGGGCTGCCAAAAACATTCAGTACTTC
TRBJ2-1	TRBV27	.	TRBD1	CASSLATGGLNEQFF	TGTGCCAGCAGTTTGGCGACAGGGGGGTTGAATGAGCAGTTCTTC
TRBJ1-5	TRBV12-3/TRBV12-4	.	.	CASSSLNAGESQPQHF	TGTGCCAGCAGTTCCCTGAACGCAGGGGAGTCTCAGCCCCAGCATTTT
TRBJ1-3	TRBV15	.	.	CATIAGILSGNTIYF	TGTGCCACCATCGCGGGTATCCTCTCTGGAAACACCATATATTTT
TRBJ1-1	TRBV7-2	many	.	CASSLERATEAFF	TGTGCCAGCAGCTTAGAAAGGGCCACTGAAGCTTTCTTT
TRBJ2-1	TRBV5-1	.	TRBD2	CASSHSGTNEQFF	TGCGCCAGCAGCCACAGCGGGACTAATGAGCAGTTCTTC
TRBJ1-5	TRBV19	few	.	CASMLVAGVGNQPQHF	TGTGCCAGTATGCTCGTGGCAGGAGTAGGCAATCAGCCCCAGCATTTT
TRBJ2-1	TRBV20-1	.	TRBD2	CSAHPYLGGGADNEQFF	TGCAGTGCCCACCCGTATCTGGGCGGGGGGGCCGACAATGAGCAGTTCTTC
TRBJ1-2	TRBV27	once	.	CASRTYREVGYTF	TGTGCCAGCAGAACCTACAGGGAGGTCGGCTACACCTTC
TRBJ1-2	TRBV5-1	.	TRBD1	CASSFPQGAHGYTF	TGCGCCAGCAGCTTTCCACAGGGGGCCCATGGCTACACCTTC
TRBJ2-1	TRBV9	few	TRBD2	CASSVVAGGRDNEQFF	TGTGCCAGCAGCGTAGTAGCGGGGGGCCGGGACAATGAGCAGTTCTTC
TRBJ1-2	TRBV7-8	many	TRBD1	CASSSGQTYGYTF	TGTGCCAGCAGCTCGGGACAGACCTATGGCTACACCTTC
TRBJ2-7	TRBV6-2/TRBV6-3	few	.	CASNSREGEQYF	TGTGCCAGCAATTCCAGGGAAGGGGAGCAGTACTTC
TRBJ1-2	TRBV7-9	few	.	CASSYGSGQGSVGYTF	TGTGCCAGCAGCTACGGGTCGGGGCAGGGGTCAGTTGGCTACACCTTC
TRBJ2-5	TRBV6-2/TRBV6-3	many	.	CASSYAGLRETQYF	TGTGCCAGCAGTTACGCGGGGCTACGTGAGACCCAGTACTTC
TRBJ1-5	TRBV2	.	TRBD1	CASSKTGTGGISNQPQHF	TGTGCCAGCAGCAAAACCGGGACAGGGGGCATTAGCAATCAGCCCCAGCATTTT
TRBJ2-1	TRBV6-4	few	.	CASSEETRLINEQFF	TGTGCCAGCAGTGAGGAGACTAGATTAATAAATGAGCAGTTCTTC
TRBJ1-1	TRBV19	.	.	CASTTLANVYEAFF	TGTGCCAGTACGACACTCGCGAACGTTTATGAAGCTTTCTTT
TRBJ2-1	TRBV6-6	.	.	CASSYPQGNKNEQFF	TGTGCCAGCAGTTACCCACAGGGTAATAAGAATGAGCAGTTCTTC
TRBJ1-6	TRBV28	.	.	CASTGRGNSPLHF	TGTGCCAGCACGGGACGCGGTAATTCACCCCTCCACTTT
TRBJ1-3	TRBV7-6	.	.	CVSSLAPSSLGGNTIYF	TGTGTCAGCAGCTTAGCTCCCAGTTCCTTAGGAGGAAACACCATATATTTT
TRBJ2-5	TRBV30	.	.	CAWSVPSTWETQYF	TGTGCCTGGAGTGTACCTAGCACATGGGAGACCCAGTACTTC
TRBJ1-1	TRBV12-3/TRBV12-4	.	TRBD1	CASSSQGGTGPMNTEAFF	TGTGCCAGCAGCTCTCAGGGAGGGACAGGTCCTATGAACACTGAAGCTTTCTTT
TRBJ1-5	TRBV6-8	.	.	CASGEGGINQPQHF	TGTGCCAGCGGAGAGGGGGGGATTAATCAGCCCCAGCATTTT
TRBJ2-7	TRBV11-2	few	.	CASSLGWGSSYEQYF	TGTGCCAGCAGCTTAGGATGGGGAAGCTCCTACGAGCAGTACTTC
TRBJ2-5	TRBV7-2	many	TRBD1	CASSLGTAKQETQYF	TGTGCCAGCAGCCTGGGGACAGCAAAACAAGAGACCCAGTACTTC
TRBJ1-2	TRBV12-3/TRBV12-4	many	.	CASTPSGGYTF	TGTGCCAGCACGCCCAGTGGGGGCTACACCTTC
TRBJ2-7	TRBV6-6	.	.	CASSYGPLYEQYF	TGTGCCAGCAGTTACGGGCCGCTCTACGAGCAGTACTTC
TRBJ1-2	TRBV11-2	few	.	CASSLEIGPSYGYTF	TGTGCCAGCAGCTTAGAAATTGGGCCTTCGTATGGCTACACCTTC
TRBJ1-1	TRBV19	.	TRBD1	CASSKGQRNTEDFF	TGTGCCAGTAGTAAGGGACAGCGAAACACTGAAGATTTCTTT
TRBJ2-1	TRBV6-1	few	TRBD1	CASSWIGTGDNEQFF	TGTGCCAGCAGTTGGATCGGGACAGGGGACAATGAGCAGTTCTTC
TRBJ1-6	TRBV7-2	.	TRBD1	CASSLSGTGGSPLHF	TGTGCCAGCAGCTTGTCCGGGACAGGGGGCTCACCCCTCCACTTT
TRBJ2-5	TRBV7-9	.	.	CASSATGWETQYF	TGTGCCAGCAGCGCAACAGGGTGGGAGACCCAGTACTTC
TRBJ2-5	TRBV28	.	.	CASKQGREETQYF	TGTGCCAGCAAACAGGGGCGGGAGGAGACCCAGTACTTC
TRBJ2-5	TRBV7-8	.	.	CASSTKGTGPQETQSF	TGTGCCAGCAGCACGAAGGGTACGGGACCCCAAGAGACCCAGTCCTTC
TRBJ2-2	TRBV4-1	.	.	CASSQPGLVHTGELFF	TGCGCCAGCAGCCAGCCCGGGCTTGTGCACACCGGGGAGCTGTTTTTT
TRBJ1-3	TRBV28	.	.	CASSRQISGNTIYF	TGTGCCAGCAGCCGACAGATCTCTGGAAACACCATATATTTT
TRBJ2-2	TRBV11-2	.	.	CASSFGGVRAGELFF	TGTGCCAGCAGCTTCGGGGGAGTCAGAGCCGGGGAGCTGTTTTTT
TRBJ2-4	TRBV7-2	.	TRBD2	CASSLMAGGLKYF	TGTGCCAGCAGCTTAATGGCGGGAGGGTTAAAGTACTTC
TRBJ2-7	TRBV5-6	.	.	CASSPQETYVEQYF	TGTGCCAGCAGCCCACAGGAGACCTACGTGGAGCAGTACTTC